Each of the 24 T cell receptor beta chains below was sequenced from the same sample in a study of T cell responses to AZD1222 COVID-19 vaccine. Assay: immunoSEQ multiplex PCR; the TCRdb copy retains only in-frame clones and omits some. The data show 130,000 to 150,000 clones, 88% seen once. Here the sequenced sample was peripheral blood, taken on day 0 of MenACWY control vaccination. These receptor sequences come from an adult in good health.

The chain is built from TRBV5-1 and TRBJ1-3; D not resolved. Germline assignment: CDR1 SGHRS and CDR2 YFSETQ. This CDR3 is built from 15 residues. V was pared by 0 bases and J by 2 bases, with 9 bases between. The CDR3 spells CASSLAAGAGNTIYF. CDR3 DNA sequence: TGCGCCAGCAGCTTGGCCGCGGGCGCTGGAAACACCATATATTTT.

This clone has only one observation. The chain combines TRBV2 with TRBJ1-5; the D is unclear. Trimming pared 0 bases from V and 5 bases from J, leaving 8 bases between. Per the germline V gene, CDR1 is SNHLY and CDR2 is FYNNEI. This CDR3 region has 14 residues. The CDR3 sequence is CASSEAQRDQPQHF. The CDR3 coding sequence is TGTGCCAGCAGTGAAGCGCAGCGAGATCAGCCCCAGCATTTT.

J is TRBJ2-4 and V is TRBV6-2 or TRBV6-3; D tentatively reads TRBD1 or TRBD2 (6 bases each). The CDR3 extends over 15 amino acids. Deletions cut 2 bases from V and 9 bases from J, with 17 bases between. Per the germline V gene, CDR1 is MNHEY and CDR2 is SVGEGT. CDR3 in amino acids: CASSYTRGPGVIQYF. The CDR3 bases are TGTGCCAGCAGTTACACCCGGGGGCCGGGTGTCATTCAGTACTTC.

This clone has only one observation. The rearrangement joins TRBV4-3 to TRBJ2-2, with 9 bases that match TRBD2. CDR1 is LGHNA, CDR2 YSLEER, per germline. Losses at the gene ends were 2 bases for V and 7 bases for J; bases not matched to a gene: 5. This CDR3 comprises 15 residues. The CDR3 reads CASSQPAGGHGELFF. The CDR3 DNA follows: TGCGCCAGCAGCCAACCAGCGGGAGGCCACGGGGAGCTGTTTTTT.

The chain has TRBV5-1 and TRBJ2-7, with TRBD2 matching 7 bases. Germline-derived CDR1 and CDR2 are SGHRS and YFSETQ. The CDR3 loop spans 15 amino acids. After removal of 0 bases from V and 3 bases from J, the junction contained 6 bases not matched to a gene. CDR3 sequence reads: CASSLDPGGNYEQYF. CDR3 bases: TGCGCCAGCAGCTTGGATCCGGGAGGAAACTACGAGCAGTACTTC.

J is TRBJ1-2 and V is TRBV19; D uncertain. The CDR3 totals 15 residues. V lost 4 bases and J lost 4, with 16 bases in between. Germline V gene data show CDR1 as LNHDA and CDR2 as SQIVND (reference sequence). CDR3 loop: CASSTPTTRFYGYTF. The CDR3 bases are TGTGCCAGTAGTACCCCCACGACACGCTTCTATGGCTACACCTTC.

The genes are TRBV2 and TRBJ1-2; tentatively, D is TRBD1 (6 bases). The V end was cut by 3 bases, the J end by 4 bases, with 9 bases between. Germline CDR1 reads SNHLY; CDR2 reads FYNNEI. The CDR3 loop spans 13 amino acids. The CDR3: CASSEARGYGYTF. DNA for the CDR3: TGTGCCAGCAGTGAGGCCAGGGGCTATGGCTACACCTTC.

J is TRBJ1-1 and V is TRBV29-1; the match to TRBD1 covers 7 bases. Unmatched junction bases numbered 11, after V lost 6 bases and J lost 7 bases. The CDR3 length is 13 residues. Per germline, CDR1 SQVTM and CDR2 ANQGSEA. CDR3 protein: CSVVFTGVGEAFF. The DNA of the CDR3 is TGCAGCGTCGTCTTTACAGGGGTGGGTGAAGCTTTCTTT.

This chain links TRBV5-4 with TRBJ2-7; D remains ambiguous. Per the germline V gene, CDR1 is SGHNT and CDR2 is YYREEE (reference sequence). This CDR3 comprises 13 residues. Trimming shortened V by 1 base and J by 4 bases, and 9 bases separated the two germline ends. CDR3 protein: CASSLIGPYEQYF. The CDR3 DNA sequence: TGTGCCAGCAGCTTGATAGGACCTTACGAGCAGTACTTC. Complete variable domain (other parts from reference TRBV5-4 and TRBJ2-7): ETGVTQSPTHLIKTRGQQVTLRCSSQSGHNTVSWYQQALGQGPQFIFQYYREEENGRGNFPPRFSGLQFPNYSSELNVNALELDDSALYLCASSLIGPYEQYFGPGTRLTVT.

The chain employs TRBV3-1 (or the pseudogene TRBV3-2) and TRBJ2-1, with D unresolved. Germline CDR1 and CDR2: LGHDT and YNNKEL (reference sequence). Trimming cost V 1 base and J 5 bases, with 6 bases left between them. This CDR3 has 13 residues. The CDR3: CASSQVRNNEQFF. CDR3 in DNA: TGTGCCAGCAGCCAAGTCAGGAACAATGAGCAGTTCTTC.

V is TRBV28 and J is TRBJ1-6; 7 bases are a match to TRBD1. Germline assignment: CDR1 MDHEN and CDR2 SYDVKM. The CDR3 sequence is 17 residues long. V gave up 1 base and J gave up 10 bases; unmatched junction bases: 13. Here the CDR3 reads CASSLFGQEGLGSPLHF. The CDR3 DNA reads TGTGCCAGCAGTTTATTCGGACAGGAAGGTCTAGGCTCACCCCTCCACTTT. Full variable domain (rest looked up from reference TRBV28 and TRBJ1-6): DVKVTQSSRYLVKRTGEKVFLECVQDMDHENMFWYRQDPGLGLRLIYFSYDVKMKEKGDIPEGYSVSREKKERFSLILESASTNQTSMYLCASSLFGQEGLGSPLHFGNGTRLTVT.

V is TRBV5-4 and J is TRBJ2-7; D might be TRBD2 (6 bases). CDR3 length: 15 amino acids. Germline V gene lookup returns CDR1 SGHNT and CDR2 YYREEE (reference sequence). V lost 4 bases, J lost 6 bases, and 20 bases lay in between. CDR3 region: CASSLRSGLSPEQYF. CDR3 DNA sequence: TGTGCCAGCAGCCTACGCTCGGGACTCTCGCCCGAGCAGTACTTC.

V usage is TRBV20-1 and J usage is TRBJ1-2; 9 bases fit TRBD1. This CDR3 contains 13 residues. With V trimmed by 3 bases and J by 6 bases, 5 bases remained unmatched. Germline lookup yields CDR1 DFQATT and CDR2 SNEGSKA (reference sequence). The CDR3 protein is CSASWDREDGYTF. As DNA, the CDR3 is TGCAGTGCTAGTTGGGACAGGGAGGATGGCTACACCTTC.

The gene calls are TRBV7-6 and TRBJ1-2; D gene unclear. V was pared by 5 bases and J by 2 bases, with 15 bases between. Germline V gives CDR1 SGHVS, CDR2 FNYEAQ. The CDR3 contains 15 residues. CDR3 region: CASSPVASPNYGYTF. The CDR3 DNA follows: TGTGCCAGCAGCCCGGTCGCCTCTCCAAACTATGGCTACACCTTC.

The chain has TRBV7-9 and TRBJ1-1, with 8 bases identical to TRBD1. The CDR3 has 15 residues. The germline V gene has CDR1 SEHNR and CDR2 FQNEAQ (reference sequence). Trimming removed 1 base from V and 5 bases from J; junction bases left unmatched: 6. Here the CDR3 reads CASSLVTGGKTEAFF. Written as DNA, the CDR3 is TGTGCCAGCAGCTTAGTTACAGGGGGTAAGACTGAAGCTTTCTTT.

This clone has only one observation. This chain links TRBV19 with TRBJ2-5; D tentatively reads TRBD1 or TRBD2 (5 bases each). V was trimmed by 9 bases and J by 4 bases, leaving 12 bases between them. Looked up from germline, CDR1 is LNHDA and CDR2 is SQIVND (reference sequence). This CDR3 is built from 12 residues. The CDR3 sequence: CASSGSSETQYF. In DNA form, the CDR3 reads TGTGCCAGCTCAGGGAGTTCAGAGACCCAGTACTTC.

The genes are TRBV7-9 and TRBJ1-5, with 10 bases fitting TRBD1. V lost 6 bases, J lost 5 bases, and 4 bases stayed unmatched. The CDR3 length is 14 residues. Germline V gene lookup returns CDR1 SEHNR and CDR2 FQNEAQ (reference sequence). The CDR3 DNA sequence: TGTGCCAGCAGTCCCGGGACAGGGGATCAGCCCCAGCATTTT. Translated, it gives CASSPGTGDQPQHF.

The chain joins TRBV9 to TRBJ2-1, with D tentatively TRBD2 (6 bases). CDR1 is SGDLS and CDR2 is YYNGEE in the germline V gene. The ends were cut back, 0 bases at V and 9 bases at J, with 16 bases in the middle. This CDR3 spans 15 amino acids. The CDR3 sequence: CASSVARAGNSEQFF. The CDR3 DNA follows: TGTGCCAGCAGCGTAGCCAGGGCGGGGAACAGTGAGCAGTTCTTC.

This clone was detected only once. The chain uses TRBV5-1 and TRBJ2-7; the match to TRBD2 covers 9 bases. V trimming: 4 bases; J trimming: 1 base; junction bases outside the gene matches: 3. CDR3 length: 14 amino acids. Germline CDR1 and CDR2: SGHRS and YFSETQ. CDR3 residues: CASSTTSGSYEQYF. The DNA for the CDR3 is TGCGCCAGCAGCACCACTAGCGGGTCCTACGAGCAGTACTTC.

The V gene is TRBV10-3, the J gene TRBJ1-2; perhaps TRBD1 as D (6 bases). The CDR3 length is 14 residues. Germline values: CDR1 ENHRY, CDR2 SYGVKD. Trimming left V 6 bases short and J 0 bases short, with 11 bases between. The CDR3 loop is CAIRAAGANYGYTF. The CDR3 DNA is TGTGCCATCAGGGCGGCAGGGGCTAACTATGGCTACACCTTC.

The chain joins TRBV9 to TRBJ1-3; unclear D gene. The V end was cut by 4 bases, the J end by 2 bases, with 16 bases between. The germline CDR1 and CDR2 sequences are SGDLS and YYNGEE. The CDR3 loop spans 16 amino acids. The CDR3 coding sequence is TGTGCCAGCAGCCTGGCGGTGCCTTCGACTGGAAACACCATATATTTT. It translates to CASSLAVPSTGNTIYF.

V usage is TRBV7-8 and J usage is TRBJ2-5; maybe TRBD2 (5 bases). In germline, CDR1 is SGHVS, CDR2 FQNEAQ. This CDR3 contains 11 residues. The CDR3 is CVLWEQETQYF. CDR3 sequence (DNA): TGTGTTCTGTGGGAGCAAGAGACCCAGTACTTC.

This chain uses TRBV4-1 with TRBJ2-7; D not resolved. Looked up from germline, CDR1 is MGHRA and CDR2 is YSYEKL. This CDR3 is 12 amino acids long. Between the trimmed V and J ends, which lost 0 bases and 7 bases, there was a span of 7 bases. The CDR3 DNA sequence: TGCGCCAGCAGCCAAGATAGGCGGGAGCAGTACTTC. This translates into CASSQDRREQYF.

The chain has TRBV7-2 and TRBJ1-2; unclear D gene. The V gene's germline CDR1 is SGHTA and CDR2 FQGNSA. V was shortened by 1 base and J by 5 bases, with 11 bases between the two germline ends. The CDR3 sequence is 14 residues long. The CDR3 DNA reads as TGTGCCAGCAGCTTAGGTAAAGCGAAGTATGGCTACACCTTC. Amino acids: CASSLGKAKYGYTF.